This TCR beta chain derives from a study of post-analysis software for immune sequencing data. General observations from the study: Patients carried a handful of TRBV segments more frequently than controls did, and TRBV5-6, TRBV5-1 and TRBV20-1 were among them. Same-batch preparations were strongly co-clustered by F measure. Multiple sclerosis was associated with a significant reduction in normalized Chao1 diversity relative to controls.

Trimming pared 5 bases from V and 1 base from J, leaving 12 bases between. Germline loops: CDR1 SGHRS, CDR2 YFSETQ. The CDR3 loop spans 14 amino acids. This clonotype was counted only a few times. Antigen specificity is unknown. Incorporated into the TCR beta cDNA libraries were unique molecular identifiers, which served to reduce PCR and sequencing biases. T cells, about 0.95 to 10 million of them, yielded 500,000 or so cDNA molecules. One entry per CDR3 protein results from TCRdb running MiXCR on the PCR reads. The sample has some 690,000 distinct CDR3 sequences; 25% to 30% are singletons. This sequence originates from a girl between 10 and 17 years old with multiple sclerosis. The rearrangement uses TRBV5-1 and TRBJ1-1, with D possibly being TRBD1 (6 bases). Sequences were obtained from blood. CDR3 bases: TGCGCCAGCAGTAGCTACAGGGAGAACACTGAAGCTTTCTTT. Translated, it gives CASSSYRENTEAFF.